Each of the 24 T cell receptor beta chains below was sequenced from the same sample in a study of somatic mutations in cytotoxic T cells in rheumatoid arthritis. The assay was immunoSEQ multiplex PCR, and TCRdb's table has in-frame clones only and misses some. The sample lists 15,000 or so clones, 70% to 85% seen once, with approximately 12% in the top ten. The sample comprised CD8+ T cells sorted from blood. The receptors were gathered from an adult with rheumatoid arthritis.

The V call is TRBV6-5, the J call TRBJ1-2, with D possibly matching TRBD1 (5 bases). Germline lookup yields CDR1 MNHEY and CDR2 SVGAGI. Trimming shortened V by 8 bases and J by 8 bases, and 12 bases separated the two germline ends. The CDR3 has 11 residues. The CDR3: CASHTGQGYTF. DNA of the CDR3: TGTGCCAGCCACACGGGGCAAGGCTACACCTTC.

V and J are TRBV30 and TRBJ1-2, with unresolved D. This CDR3 has 16 amino acids. The V gene lost 2 bases and the J gene lost 5 bases, with 21 bases spanning the gap. Germline assignment: CDR1 GTSNPN and CDR2 SVGIG (reference sequence). The CDR3 loop is CAWSSKSSPGSYGYTF. In DNA, the CDR3 is TGTGCCTGGAGTTCCAAATCCTCGCCAGGATCTTATGGCTACACCTTC.

The rearrangement joins TRBV7-8 to TRBJ2-3, with D possibly TRBD1 on 6 matching bases. Trimming left V 5 bases short and J 3 bases short, with 12 bases between. CDR3 size: 14 residues. Germline V gene sequence: CDR1 SGHVS, CDR2 FQNEAQ. The CDR3 DNA reads as TGTGCCAGCAGCCCCACAGGGATAACAGATACGCAGTATTTT. Translation gives CASSPTGITDTQYF.

The J gene is TRBJ1-4, the V gene TRBV7-8; tentative D call: TRBD1 (5 bases). CDR3 length: 14 residues. Germline V gene sequence: CDR1 SGHVS, CDR2 FQNEAQ. The V end lost 5 bases, the J end lost 3 bases, and 10 bases lay between the germline ends. The CDR3 loop reads CASSPWGSNEKLFF. As DNA, the CDR3 is TGTGCCAGCAGCCCTTGGGGGTCTAATGAAAAACTGTTTTTT.

The J gene is TRBJ2-5, the V gene TRBV11-2; no clear D. The germline V gene has CDR1 SGHAT and CDR2 FQNNGV. V lost 1 base to trimming and J lost 6 bases, with 6 bases between them. This CDR3 has 12 amino acids. CDR3 loop: CASSLGRQTQYF. Written as DNA, the CDR3 is TGTGCCAGCAGCTTAGGTCGGCAGACCCAGTACTTC.

The chain recombines TRBV14 with TRBJ2-7, with D uncertain. CDR1 SGHDN and CDR2 FVKESK come from the germline V gene. Trimming took 4 bases from V and 5 from J, leaving 15 bases between them. The CDR3 has 14 amino acids. The CDR3 DNA is TGTGCCAGCAGCCTAAAATCCCTCTGGGACGAGCAGTACTTC. Its protein product is CASSLKSLWDEQYF.

This clone showed up just once. The chain recombines TRBV29-1 with TRBJ1-2, with 9 bases lining up with TRBD1. This CDR3 contains 16 residues. V lost 6 bases and J lost 3; bases outside the gene matches: 14. Per the germline V gene, CDR1 is SQVTM and CDR2 is ANQGSEA. The CDR3 is CSVDRDREVRDYGYTF. In DNA, the CDR3 is TGCAGCGTAGACCGGGACAGGGAAGTTCGTGACTATGGCTACACCTTC.

To note about this clone: An end of the junction does not agree with germline; a read error may underlie this. The gene calls are TRBV7-9 and TRBJ2-4, with D tentatively TRBD1 (7 bases). Germline CDR1 and CDR2: SEHNR and FQNEAQ (reference sequence). This CDR3 contains 14 residues. The CDR3 region is CASSAGTAQNIQYF. Here the CDR3 DNA reads TGTGCCAGCAGCGCGGGGACAGCCCAAAACATTCAGTACTTC.

This chain uses TRBV13 with TRBJ1-3; 7 bases align to TRBD1. There are 16 residues in the CDR3. From germline, CDR1 is PRHDT and CDR2 FYEKMQ (reference sequence). V was clipped by 5 bases and J by 0 bases; unmatched bases: 7. The CDR3 protein is CASSPTQGGSGNTIYF. The CDR3 bases are TGTGCCAGCAGCCCTACCCAGGGGGGCTCTGGAAACACCATATATTTT.

The chain is built from TRBV2 and TRBJ1-2; TRBD1 might be the D (5 bases). The CDR3 is 11 residues long. V was pared by 7 bases and J by 8 bases, with 11 bases between. Germline CDR1 SNHLY, CDR2 FYNNEI. CDR3 nucleotide sequence: TGTGCCAGCAACGGGGGAAGGGGCTACACCTTC. Its translation is CASNGGRGYTF.

In DNA, the CDR3 is TGTGCCAGCAGTGAAGGACTAGGTGAGCAGTACTTC. Its protein product is CASSEGLGEQYF. The rearrangement uses TRBV6-1 and TRBJ2-7; D might be TRBD2 (6 bases). The germline CDR1 and CDR2 sequences are MNHNS and SASEGT. This CDR3 region has 12 residues. V gave up 1 base and J gave up 7 bases, with 8 bases separating them.

CDR3 nucleotide sequence: TGTGCCAGCAGTTTGGGGACTTATAGCAATCAGCCCCAGCATTTT. It specifies CASSLGTYSNQPQHF. This rearrangement joins TRBV27 to TRBJ1-5; D possibly corresponds to TRBD1 (5 bases). Germline assignment: CDR1 MNHEY and CDR2 SMNVEV (reference sequence). The CDR3 consists of 15 residues. V was trimmed by 3 bases and J by 0 bases, leaving 9 bases between them.

The rearrangement joins TRBV7-8 to TRBJ2-1; D possibly corresponds to TRBD1 (5 bases). The CDR3 loop spans 17 amino acids. Germline V gives CDR1 SGHVS, CDR2 FQNEAQ. Trimming cost V 5 bases and J 0 bases, with 17 bases left between them. The DNA for the CDR3 is TGTGCCAGCAGCCCAGGGTCAGGCTCCTTCTCCTACAATGAGCAGTTCTTC. Its protein is CASSPGSGSFSYNEQFF.

This clone is judged medium-sized. V usage is TRBV5-4 and J usage is TRBJ1-2; 7 bases align to TRBD1. V lost 4 bases to trimming and J lost 9 bases; unmatched junction nucleotides: 3. The CDR3 is 11 amino acids. Per germline, CDR1 SGHNT and CDR2 YYREEE (reference sequence). CDR3 bases: TGTGCCAGCAGCGTGACAGGGCGCTACACCTTC. Translating it yields CASSVTGRYTF.

The rearrangement links TRBV5-6 to TRBJ2-3; D tentatively reads TRBD1 or TRBD2 (6 bases each). The CDR3 extends over 14 amino acids. The V end was cut by 4 bases, the J end by 4 bases, with 13 bases between. Germline loops: CDR1 SGHDT, CDR2 YYEEEE. This CDR3 reads CASSPGGRPDTQYF. The DNA of the CDR3 is TGTGCCAGCAGCCCTGGGGGGCGCCCAGATACGCAGTATTTT.

This clone was picked up a small number of times. The chain joins TRBV6-4 to TRBJ2-2; D assignment may be TRBD1 or TRBD2 (5 bases each). V shed 5 bases and J shed 7 bases, with 11 bases lying between them. Germline V CDR1 and CDR2: MRHNA, SNTAGT. The CDR3 has 13 residues. The CDR3 region has the DNA TGTGCCAGCAGTCCCAGGGACGGCGGGGAGCTGTTTTTT. Translation: CASSPRDGGELFF.

V and J are TRBV5-1 and TRBJ2-1; D is undetermined. Germline V lookup: CDR1 SGHRS, CDR2 YFSETQ. The CDR3 runs to 12 residues. V gave up 2 bases and J gave up 3 bases, with 3 bases separating them. For the CDR3, the DNA is TGCGCCAGCAGCTTCGACTACAATGAGCAGTTCTTC. Translation gives CASSFDYNEQFF.

The count of this clone is one. The V gene is TRBV5-1, the J gene TRBJ2-2; D may be TRBD1 (5 bases). Germline CDR1 SGHRS, CDR2 YFSETQ. The CDR3 has 16 residues. V was shortened by 3 bases and J by 0 bases, with 12 bases between the two germline ends. CDR3 sequence: CASSSRVDANTGELFF. In DNA, the CDR3 is TGCGCCAGCAGCTCCAGGGTTGACGCGAACACCGGGGAGCTGTTTTTT.

This chain links TRBV7-9 with TRBJ1-3, with TRBD1 as a possible D gene (6 bases). Trimming took off 4 bases at V and 5 bases at J, with 18 bases between the two ends. This CDR3 spans 16 amino acids. Germline lookup yields CDR1 SEHNR and CDR2 FQNEAQ (reference sequence). In DNA, the CDR3 is TGTGCCAGCAGCTCCACCCCGGACAGTTGGCGAAACACCATATATTTT. As protein: CASSSTPDSWRNTIYF.

The J gene is TRBJ2-7, the V gene TRBV19; a possible D gene is TRBD1 (6 bases). V shed 5 bases and J shed 2 bases, with 10 bases lying between them. Germline-derived CDR1 and CDR2 are LNHDA and SQIVND (reference sequence). This CDR3 spans 13 amino acids. The CDR3 sequence: CASSSPGAYEQYF. The CDR3 DNA is TGTGCCAGTAGTTCCCCAGGGGCCTACGAGCAGTACTTC.

The rearrangement uses TRBV6-1 and TRBJ2-6; no reliable D call. The V gene's germline CDR1 is MNHNS and CDR2 SASEGT. The CDR3 covers 14 residues. With 3 bases removed from V and 0 bases from J, the gap between germline ends came to 3 bases. In DNA form, the CDR3 reads TGTGCCAGCAGTGAGCTCTCTGGGGCCAACGTCCTGACTTTC. Residues: CASSELSGANVLTF.

This chain uses TRBV7-3 with TRBJ2-1, with 8 bases lining up with TRBD2. The V gene end was trimmed by 2 bases and the J gene end by 3 bases; junction bases not matched to a gene: 3. The length of the CDR3 is 15 residues. Germline loops: CDR1 SGHTA, CDR2 FQGTGA. The CDR3 DNA follows: TGTGCCAGCAGCTTAGCGGGGGGAAACTACAATGAGCAGTTCTTC. This gives the protein CASSLAGGNYNEQFF. Variable domain in full (rest from reference TRBV7-3 and TRBJ2-1): GAGVSQTPSNKVTEKGKYVELRCDPISGHTALYWYRQSLGQGPEFLIYFQGTGAADDSGLPNDRFFAVRPEGSVSTLKIQRTERGDSAVYLCASSLAGGNYNEQFFGPGTRLTVL.

In this sample, this clone turned up a few times. V gene TRBV6-1 combines with J gene TRBJ1-1; 7 bases agree with TRBD1. After removal of 3 bases from V and 1 base from J, the junction contained 2 bases not matched to a gene. This CDR3 is 14 amino acids long. Germline CDR1 MNHNS, CDR2 SASEGT. The CDR3 region has the DNA TGTGCCAGCAGTGACGGACAGGAGAACACTGAAGCTTTCTTT. Protein: CASSDGQENTEAFF.

This clone was seen more than once but under ten times. The J gene is TRBJ1-6, the V gene TRBV10-3; 9 bases are a match to TRBD1. V was clipped by 6 bases and J by 9 bases; unmatched bases: 6. Germline V gene data show CDR1 as ENHRY and CDR2 as SYGVKD. This CDR3 comprises 14 residues. The CDR3 bases are TGTGCCATCAGCCCGGGACAGGGCCCTTCACCCCTCCACTTT. Translating gives CAISPGQGPSPLHF.